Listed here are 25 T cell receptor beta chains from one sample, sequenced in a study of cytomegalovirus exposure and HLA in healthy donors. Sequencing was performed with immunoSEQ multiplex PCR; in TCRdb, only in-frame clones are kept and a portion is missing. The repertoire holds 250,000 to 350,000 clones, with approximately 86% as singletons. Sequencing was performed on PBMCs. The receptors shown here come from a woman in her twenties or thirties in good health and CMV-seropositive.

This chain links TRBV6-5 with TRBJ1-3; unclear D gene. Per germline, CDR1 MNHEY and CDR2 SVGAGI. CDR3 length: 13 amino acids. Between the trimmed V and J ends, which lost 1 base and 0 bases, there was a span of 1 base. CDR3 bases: TGTGCCAGCAGTTACTTCTCTGGAAACACCATATATTTT. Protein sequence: CASSYFSGNTIYF.

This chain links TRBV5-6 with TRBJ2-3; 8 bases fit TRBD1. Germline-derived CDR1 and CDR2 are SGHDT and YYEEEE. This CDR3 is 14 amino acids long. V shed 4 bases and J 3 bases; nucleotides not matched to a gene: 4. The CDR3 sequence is CASSPDRVTDTQYF. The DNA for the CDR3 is TGTGCCAGCAGCCCGGACAGGGTAACAGATACGCAGTATTTT.

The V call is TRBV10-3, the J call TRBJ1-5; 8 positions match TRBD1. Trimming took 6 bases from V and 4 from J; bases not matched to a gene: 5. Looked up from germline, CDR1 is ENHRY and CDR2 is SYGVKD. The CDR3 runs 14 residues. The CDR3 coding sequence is TGTGCCATCAGGGACAGGGAAGGGAATCAGCCCCAGCATTTT. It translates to CAIRDREGNQPQHF.

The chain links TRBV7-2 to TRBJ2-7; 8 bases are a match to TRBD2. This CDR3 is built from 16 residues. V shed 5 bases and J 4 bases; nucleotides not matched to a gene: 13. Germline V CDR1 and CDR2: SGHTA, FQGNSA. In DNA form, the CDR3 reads TGTGCCAGCAGCCCGAACGTGCCTAGCGGGTGGTACGAGCAGTACTTC. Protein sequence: CASSPNVPSGWYEQYF.

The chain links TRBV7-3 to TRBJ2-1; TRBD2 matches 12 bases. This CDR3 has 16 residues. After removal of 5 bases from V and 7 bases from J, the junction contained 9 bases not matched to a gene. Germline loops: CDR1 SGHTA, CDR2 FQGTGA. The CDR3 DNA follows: TGTGCCAGCAGCCAGACGACTAGCGGGAGAAGTAATGAGCAGTTCTTC. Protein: CASSQTTSGRSNEQFF.

CDR3 region: CASSLALDRRSGNTIYF. In DNA form, the CDR3 reads TGTGCCAGCAGCTTAGCCCTGGACAGGCGCTCTGGAAACACCATATATTTT. The chain uses TRBV7-2 and TRBJ1-3; 7 bases are shared with TRBD1. The junction had 5 bases not matched to a gene; V was cut back by 0 bases and J by 0 bases. The CDR3 runs to 17 residues. CDR1 is SGHTA, CDR2 FQGNSA, per germline.

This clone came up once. The CDR3 sequence: CAWSVRAGSGNTIYF. The CDR3 region has the DNA TGTGCCTGGAGTGTACGGGCAGGCTCTGGAAACACCATATATTTT. V gene TRBV30 combines with J gene TRBJ1-3, with D unclear. Trimming removed 0 bases from V and 0 bases from J, with 9 bases in between. Germline-derived CDR1 and CDR2 are GTSNPN and SVGIG (reference sequence). The CDR3 totals 15 residues.

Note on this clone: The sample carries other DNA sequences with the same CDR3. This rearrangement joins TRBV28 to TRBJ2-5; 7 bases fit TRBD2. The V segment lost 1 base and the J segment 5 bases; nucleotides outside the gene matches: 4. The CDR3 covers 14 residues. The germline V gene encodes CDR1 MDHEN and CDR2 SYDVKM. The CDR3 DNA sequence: TGTGCCAGCAGTTTATCGGGGGGTAGGGAGACCCAGTACTTC. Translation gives CASSLSGGRETQYF.

The CDR3 DNA is TGCGCCAGCAGACGGACAGGGGTCTACGAGCAGTACTTC. Its protein product is CASRRTGVYEQYF. The V gene is TRBV5-1, the J gene TRBJ2-7; 9 nucleotides align to TRBD1. Germline trimming cut 5 bases from V and 3 bases from J; bases unmatched to any gene: 3. The CDR3 covers 13 residues. Germline V gene lookup returns CDR1 SGHRS and CDR2 YFSETQ. Full variable domain (remainder filled in from reference TRBV5-1 and TRBJ2-7): KAGVTQTPRYLIKTRGQQVTLSCSPISGHRSVSWYQQTPGQGLQFLFEYFSETQRNKGNFPGRFSGRQFSNSRSEMNVSTLELGDSALYLCASRRTGVYEQYFGPGTRLTVT.

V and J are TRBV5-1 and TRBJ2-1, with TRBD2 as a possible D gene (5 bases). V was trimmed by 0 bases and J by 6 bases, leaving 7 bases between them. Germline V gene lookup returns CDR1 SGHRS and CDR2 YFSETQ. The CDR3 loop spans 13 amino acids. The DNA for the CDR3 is TGCGCCAGCAGCTTGGGTACTAGCAATGAGCAGTTCTTC. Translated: CASSLGTSNEQFF.

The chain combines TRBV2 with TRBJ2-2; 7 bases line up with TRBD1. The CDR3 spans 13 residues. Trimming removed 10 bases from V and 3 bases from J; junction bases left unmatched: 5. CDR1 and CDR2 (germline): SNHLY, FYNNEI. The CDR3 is CAIGQAYTGELFF. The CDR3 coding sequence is TGTGCCATCGGACAGGCTTACACCGGGGAGCTGTTTTTT.

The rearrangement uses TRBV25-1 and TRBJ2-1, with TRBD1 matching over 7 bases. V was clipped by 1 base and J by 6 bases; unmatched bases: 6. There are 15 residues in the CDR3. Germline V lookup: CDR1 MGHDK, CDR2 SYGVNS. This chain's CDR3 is CASSEFLGQFNEQFF. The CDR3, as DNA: TGTGCCAGCAGTGAATTCTTGGGACAGTTCAATGAGCAGTTCTTC.

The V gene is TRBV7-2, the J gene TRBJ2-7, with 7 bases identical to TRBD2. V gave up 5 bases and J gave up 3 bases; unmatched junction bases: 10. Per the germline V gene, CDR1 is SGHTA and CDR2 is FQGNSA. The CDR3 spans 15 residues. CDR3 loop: CASSGTGGTVYEQYF. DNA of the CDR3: TGTGCCAGCAGCGGCACCGGGGGGACGGTCTACGAGCAGTACTTC.

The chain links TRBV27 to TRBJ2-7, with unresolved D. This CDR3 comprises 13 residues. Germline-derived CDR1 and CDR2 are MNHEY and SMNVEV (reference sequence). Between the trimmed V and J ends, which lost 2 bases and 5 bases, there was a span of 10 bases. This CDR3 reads CASSLSPVHEQYF. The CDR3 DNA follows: TGTGCCAGCAGTTTAAGCCCGGTCCACGAGCAGTACTTC.

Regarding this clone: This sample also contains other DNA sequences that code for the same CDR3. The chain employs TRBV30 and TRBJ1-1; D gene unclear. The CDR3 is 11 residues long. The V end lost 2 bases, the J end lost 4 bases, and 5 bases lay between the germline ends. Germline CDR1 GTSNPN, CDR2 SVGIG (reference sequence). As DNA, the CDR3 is TGTGCCTGGAGTCGGGGCACTGAAGCTTTCTTT. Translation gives CAWSRGTEAFF. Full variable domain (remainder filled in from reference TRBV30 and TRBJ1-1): SQTIHQWPATLVQPVGSPLSLECTVEGTSNPNLYWYRQAAGRGLQLLFYSVGIGQISSEVPQNLSASRPQDRQFILSSKKLLLSDSGFYLCAWSRGTEAFFGQGTRLTVV.

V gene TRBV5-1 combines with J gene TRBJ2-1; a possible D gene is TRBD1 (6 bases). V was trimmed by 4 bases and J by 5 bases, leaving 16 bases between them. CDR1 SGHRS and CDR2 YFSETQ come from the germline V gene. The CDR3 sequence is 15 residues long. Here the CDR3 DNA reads TGCGCCAGCAGCCTCGGTGGGGGCGCCCACAATGAGCAGTTCTTC. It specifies CASSLGGGAHNEQFF. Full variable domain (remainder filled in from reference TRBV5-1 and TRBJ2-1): KAGVTQTPRYLIKTRGQQVTLSCSPISGHRSVSWYQQTPGQGLQFLFEYFSETQRNKGNFPGRFSGRQFSNSRSEMNVSTLELGDSALYLCASSLGGGAHNEQFFGPGTRLTVL.

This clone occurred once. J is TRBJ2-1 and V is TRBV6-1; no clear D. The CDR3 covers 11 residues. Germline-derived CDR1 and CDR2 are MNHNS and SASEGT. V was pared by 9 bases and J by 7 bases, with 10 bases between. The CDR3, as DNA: TGTGCCAGTACGATCTCGAATGAGCAGTTCTTC. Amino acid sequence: CASTISNEQFF.

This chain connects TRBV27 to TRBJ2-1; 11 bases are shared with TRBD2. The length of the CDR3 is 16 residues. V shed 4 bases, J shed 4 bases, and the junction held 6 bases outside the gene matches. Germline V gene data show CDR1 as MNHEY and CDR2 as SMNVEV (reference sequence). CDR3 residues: CASSSRLAGLYNEQFF. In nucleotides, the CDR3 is TGTGCCAGCAGTTCCCGACTAGCGGGACTGTACAATGAGCAGTTCTTC.

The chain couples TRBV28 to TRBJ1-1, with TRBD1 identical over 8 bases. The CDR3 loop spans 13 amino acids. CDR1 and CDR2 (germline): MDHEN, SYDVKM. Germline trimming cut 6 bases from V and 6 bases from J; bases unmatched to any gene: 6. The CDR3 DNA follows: TGTGCCAGCAGACGGACAGGGAGCGCTGAAGCTTTCTTT. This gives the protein CASRRTGSAEAFF.

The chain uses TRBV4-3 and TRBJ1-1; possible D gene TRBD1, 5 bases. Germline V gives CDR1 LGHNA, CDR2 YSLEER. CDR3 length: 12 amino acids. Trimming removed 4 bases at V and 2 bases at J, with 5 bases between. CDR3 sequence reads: CASSRDNTEAFF. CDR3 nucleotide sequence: TGCGCCAGCAGCCGGGACAACACTGAAGCTTTCTTT.

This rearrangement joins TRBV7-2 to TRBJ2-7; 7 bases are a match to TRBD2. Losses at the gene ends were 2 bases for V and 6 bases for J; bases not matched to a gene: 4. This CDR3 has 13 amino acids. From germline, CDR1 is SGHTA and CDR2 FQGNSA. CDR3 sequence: CASSLMRGSEQYF. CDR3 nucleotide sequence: TGTGCCAGCAGCTTAATGCGGGGGAGCGAGCAGTACTTC.

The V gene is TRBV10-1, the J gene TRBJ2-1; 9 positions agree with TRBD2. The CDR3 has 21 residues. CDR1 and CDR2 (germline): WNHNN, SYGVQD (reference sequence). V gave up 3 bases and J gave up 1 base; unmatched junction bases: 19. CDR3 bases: TGCGCCAGCAGTGATGACAGGGTTGGTTCGCTAGCGGGAAGATCCTACAATGAGCAGTTCTTC. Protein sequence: CASSDDRVGSLAGRSYNEQFF.

The CDR3 spells CASSSAGRAGANVLTF. DNA of the CDR3: TGCGCCAGCAGCTCCGCTGGCAGGGCTGGGGCCAACGTCCTGACTTTC. This rearrangement joins TRBV5-1 to TRBJ2-6; the D gene is possibly TRBD1 (5 bases). The CDR3 spans 16 residues. Looked up from germline, CDR1 is SGHRS and CDR2 is YFSETQ. Trimming took off 3 bases at V and 2 bases at J, with 12 bases between the two ends.

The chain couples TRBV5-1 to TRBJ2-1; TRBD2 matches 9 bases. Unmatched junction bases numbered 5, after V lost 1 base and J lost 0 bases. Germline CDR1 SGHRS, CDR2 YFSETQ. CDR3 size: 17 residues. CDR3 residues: CASSLTSGSSSYNEQFF. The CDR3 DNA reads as TGCGCCAGCAGCTTGACTAGCGGGTCGAGCTCCTACAATGAGCAGTTCTTC.

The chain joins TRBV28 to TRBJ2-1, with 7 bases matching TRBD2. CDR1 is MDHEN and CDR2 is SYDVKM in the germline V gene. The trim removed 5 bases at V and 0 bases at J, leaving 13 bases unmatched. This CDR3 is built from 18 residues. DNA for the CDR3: TGTGCCAGCAGTCTCCCTCGACGAGCGGGGCTCTCCTACAATGAGCAGTTCTTC. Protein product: CASSLPRRAGLSYNEQFF.